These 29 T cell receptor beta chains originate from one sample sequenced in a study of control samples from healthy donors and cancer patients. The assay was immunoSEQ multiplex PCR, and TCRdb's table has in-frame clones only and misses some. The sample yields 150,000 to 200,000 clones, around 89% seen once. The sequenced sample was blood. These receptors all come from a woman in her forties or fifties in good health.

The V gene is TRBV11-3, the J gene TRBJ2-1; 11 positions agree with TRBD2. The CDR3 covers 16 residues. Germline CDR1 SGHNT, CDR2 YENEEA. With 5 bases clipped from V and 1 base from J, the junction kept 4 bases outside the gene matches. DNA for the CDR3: TGTGCCAGCAGCCTAACTAGCGGGAGATCCTACAATGAGCAGTTCTTC. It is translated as CASSLTSGRSYNEQFF.

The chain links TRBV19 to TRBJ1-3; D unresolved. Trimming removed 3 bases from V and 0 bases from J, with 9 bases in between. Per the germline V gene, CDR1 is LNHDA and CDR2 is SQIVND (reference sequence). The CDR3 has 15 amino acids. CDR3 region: CASSMVLSSGNTIYF. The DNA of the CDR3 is TGTGCCAGTAGTATGGTCCTGAGCTCTGGAAACACCATATATTTT.

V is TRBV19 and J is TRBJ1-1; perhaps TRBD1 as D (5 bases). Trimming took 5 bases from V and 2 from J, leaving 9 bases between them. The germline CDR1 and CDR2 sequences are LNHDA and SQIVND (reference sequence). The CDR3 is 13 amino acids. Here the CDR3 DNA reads TGTGCCAGTAGTCGTCAGGGAAACACTGAAGCTTTCTTT. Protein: CASSRQGNTEAFF.

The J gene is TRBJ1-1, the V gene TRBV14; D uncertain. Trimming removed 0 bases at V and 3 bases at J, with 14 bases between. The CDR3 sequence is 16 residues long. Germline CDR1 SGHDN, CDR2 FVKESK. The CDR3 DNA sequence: TGTGCCAGCAGCCAAGATCCGGGTTTGATCGACACTGAAGCTTTCTTT. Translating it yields CASSQDPGLIDTEAFF.

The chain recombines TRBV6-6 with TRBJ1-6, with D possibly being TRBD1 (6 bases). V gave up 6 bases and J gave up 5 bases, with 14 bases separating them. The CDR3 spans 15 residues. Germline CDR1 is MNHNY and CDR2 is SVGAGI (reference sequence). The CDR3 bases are TGTGCCAGCAGCGGTCAGGGGTTGCATAATTCACCCCTCCACTTT. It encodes CASSGQGLHNSPLHF.

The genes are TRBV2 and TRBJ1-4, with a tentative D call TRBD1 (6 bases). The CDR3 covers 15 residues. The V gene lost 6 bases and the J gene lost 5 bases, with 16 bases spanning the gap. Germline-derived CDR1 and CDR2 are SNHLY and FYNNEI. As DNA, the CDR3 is TGTGCCAGCAGGCCCGCGGGGCAGGGGAATGAAAAACTGTTTTTT. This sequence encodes CASRPAGQGNEKLFF.

Here the CDR3 DNA reads TGTGCCAGCAGCTTAGGGCCGGGACTTTCAAACACCATATATTTT. Its protein product is CASSLGPGLSNTIYF. The chain recombines TRBV13 with TRBJ1-3; D perhaps matches TRBD1 (5 bases). Germline V gene lookup returns CDR1 PRHDT and CDR2 FYEKMQ (reference sequence). V gave up 0 bases and J gave up 6 bases, with 12 bases separating them. The CDR3 covers 15 residues.

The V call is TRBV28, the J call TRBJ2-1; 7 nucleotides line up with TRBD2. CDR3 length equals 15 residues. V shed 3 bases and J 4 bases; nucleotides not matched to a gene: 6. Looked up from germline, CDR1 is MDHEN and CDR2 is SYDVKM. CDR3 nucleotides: TGTGCCAGCAGTTTTGGGGGGGGGAGGTACAATGAGCAGTTCTTC. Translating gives CASSFGGGRYNEQFF. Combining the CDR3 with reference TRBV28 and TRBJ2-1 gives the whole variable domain DVKVTQSSRYLVKRTGEKVFLECVQDMDHENMFWYRQDPGLGLRLIYFSYDVKMKEKGDIPEGYSVSREKKERFSLILESASTNQTSMYLCASSFGGGRYNEQFFGPGTRLTVL.

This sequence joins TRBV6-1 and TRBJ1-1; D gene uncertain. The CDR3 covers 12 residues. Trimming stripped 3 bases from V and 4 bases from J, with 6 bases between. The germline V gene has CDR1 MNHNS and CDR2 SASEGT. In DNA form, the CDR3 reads TGTGCCAGCAGTGAGGGAGGCACTGAAGCTTTCTTT. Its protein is CASSEGGTEAFF.

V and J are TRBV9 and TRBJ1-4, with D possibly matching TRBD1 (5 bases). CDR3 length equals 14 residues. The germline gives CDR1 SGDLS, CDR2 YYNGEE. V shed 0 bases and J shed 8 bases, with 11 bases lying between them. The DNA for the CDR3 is TGTGCCAGCAGCGTAGCCCAGGGAGGGGAAAAACTGTTTTTT. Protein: CASSVAQGGEKLFF.

The CDR3 region is CASSTRRQGARPNNYGYTF. In DNA form, the CDR3 reads TGTGCCAGTAGTACCCGTCGACAGGGGGCGAGACCTAATAACTATGGCTACACCTTC. The chain carries TRBV19 and TRBJ1-2, with 10 bases fitting TRBD1. CDR1 is LNHDA, CDR2 SQIVND, per germline (reference sequence). The V and J ends lost 4 bases and 1 base, in that order; junction bases with no gene match: 15. CDR3 length: 19 residues.

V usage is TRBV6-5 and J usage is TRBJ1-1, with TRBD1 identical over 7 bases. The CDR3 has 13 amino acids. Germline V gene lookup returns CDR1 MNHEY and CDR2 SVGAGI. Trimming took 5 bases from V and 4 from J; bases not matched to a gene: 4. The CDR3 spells CASSTPGGTEAFF. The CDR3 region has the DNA TGTGCCAGCAGTACTCCAGGGGGCACTGAAGCTTTCTTT.

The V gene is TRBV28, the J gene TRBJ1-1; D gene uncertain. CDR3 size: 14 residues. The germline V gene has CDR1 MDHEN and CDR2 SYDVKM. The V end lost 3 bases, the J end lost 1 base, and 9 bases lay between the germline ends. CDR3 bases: TGTGCCAGCAGTTTCGCGGGCCGGAACACTGAAGCTTTCTTT. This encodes CASSFAGRNTEAFF.

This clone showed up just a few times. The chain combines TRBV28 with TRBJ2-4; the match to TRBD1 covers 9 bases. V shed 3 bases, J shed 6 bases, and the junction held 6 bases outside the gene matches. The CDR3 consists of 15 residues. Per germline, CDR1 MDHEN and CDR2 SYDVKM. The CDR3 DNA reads TGTGCCAGCAGTTTCCGGGGACAGGGAGGAAACATTCAGTACTTC. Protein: CASSFRGQGGNIQYF. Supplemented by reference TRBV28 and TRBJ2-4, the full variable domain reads DVKVTQSSRYLVKRTGEKVFLECVQDMDHENMFWYRQDPGLGLRLIYFSYDVKMKEKGDIPEGYSVSREKKERFSLILESASTNQTSMYLCASSFRGQGGNIQYFGAGTRLSVL.

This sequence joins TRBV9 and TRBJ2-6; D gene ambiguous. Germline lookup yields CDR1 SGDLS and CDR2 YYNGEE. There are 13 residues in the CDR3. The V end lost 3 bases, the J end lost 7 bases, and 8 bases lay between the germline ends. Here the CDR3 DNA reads TGTGCCAGCAGCGAAACTACAGCCAACGTCCTGACTTTC. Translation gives CASSETTANVLTF. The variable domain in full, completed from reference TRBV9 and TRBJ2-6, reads DSGVTQTPKHLITATGQRVTLRCSPRSGDLSVYWYQQSLDQGLQFLIQYYNGEERAKGNILERFSAQQFPDLHSELNLSSLELGDSALYFCASSETTANVLTFGAGSRLTVL.

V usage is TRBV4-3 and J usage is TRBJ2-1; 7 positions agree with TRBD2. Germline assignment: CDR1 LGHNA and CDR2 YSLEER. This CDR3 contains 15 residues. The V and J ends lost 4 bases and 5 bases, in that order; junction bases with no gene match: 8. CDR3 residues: CASSLATGGNNEQFF. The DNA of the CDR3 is TGCGCCAGCAGCCTAGCAACGGGGGGAAACAATGAGCAGTTCTTC.

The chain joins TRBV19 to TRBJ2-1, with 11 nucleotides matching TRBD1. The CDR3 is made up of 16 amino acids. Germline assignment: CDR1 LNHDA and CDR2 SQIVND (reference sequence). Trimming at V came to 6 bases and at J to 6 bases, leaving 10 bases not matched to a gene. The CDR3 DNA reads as TGTGCCAGTAGGGACTTCTCCGGGACAGGGGGCAATGAGCAGTTCTTC. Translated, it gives CASRDFSGTGGNEQFF.

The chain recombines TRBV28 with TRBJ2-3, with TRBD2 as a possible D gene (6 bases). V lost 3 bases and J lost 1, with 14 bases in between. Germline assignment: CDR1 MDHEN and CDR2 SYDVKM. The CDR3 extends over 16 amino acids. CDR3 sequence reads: CASSFSGLAGTDTQYF. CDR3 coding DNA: TGTGCCAGCAGTTTTTCAGGGTTAGCGGGCACAGATACGCAGTATTTT.

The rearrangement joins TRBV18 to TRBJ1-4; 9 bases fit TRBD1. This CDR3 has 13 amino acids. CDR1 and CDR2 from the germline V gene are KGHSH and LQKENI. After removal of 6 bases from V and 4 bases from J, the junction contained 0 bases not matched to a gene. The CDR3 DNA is TGTGCCAGCTCGGGACAGGGTAATGAAAAACTGTTTTTT. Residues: CASSGQGNEKLFF.

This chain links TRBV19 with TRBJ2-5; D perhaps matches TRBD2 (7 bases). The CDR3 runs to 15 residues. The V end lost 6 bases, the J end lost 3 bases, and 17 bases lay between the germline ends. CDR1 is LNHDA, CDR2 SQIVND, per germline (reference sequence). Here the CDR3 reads CASRAWGGLEETQYF. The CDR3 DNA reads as TGTGCCAGTAGGGCCTGGGGGGGGCTTGAAGAGACCCAGTACTTC.

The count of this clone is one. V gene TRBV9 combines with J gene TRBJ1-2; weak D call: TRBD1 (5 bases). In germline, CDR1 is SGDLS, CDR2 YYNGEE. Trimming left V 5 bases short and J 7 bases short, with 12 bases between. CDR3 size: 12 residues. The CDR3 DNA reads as TGTGCCAGCAGTCGGGGGATGGGTGGCTACACCTTC. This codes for CASSRGMGGYTF.

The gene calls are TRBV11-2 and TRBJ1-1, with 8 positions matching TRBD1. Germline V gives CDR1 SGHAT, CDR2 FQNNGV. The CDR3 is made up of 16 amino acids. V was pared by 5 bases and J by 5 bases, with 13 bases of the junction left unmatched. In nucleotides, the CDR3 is TGTGCCAGCAGCCCCCCGCGACAGGGGTTGATTACTGAAGCTTTCTTT. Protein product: CASSPPRQGLITEAFF.

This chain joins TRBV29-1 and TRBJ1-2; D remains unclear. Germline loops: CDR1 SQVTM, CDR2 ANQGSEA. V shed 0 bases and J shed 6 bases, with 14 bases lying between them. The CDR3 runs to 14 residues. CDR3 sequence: CSVEDRIAVHGYTF. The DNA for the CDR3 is TGCAGCGTTGAAGATCGGATCGCAGTGCATGGCTACACCTTC.

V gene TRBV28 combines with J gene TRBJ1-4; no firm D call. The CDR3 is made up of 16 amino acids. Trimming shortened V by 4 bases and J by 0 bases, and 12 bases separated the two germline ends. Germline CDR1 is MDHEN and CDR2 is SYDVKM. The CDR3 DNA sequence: TGTGCCAGCAGTTCAAGGACCGTCGCAACTAATGAAAAACTGTTTTTT. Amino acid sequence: CASSSRTVATNEKLFF.

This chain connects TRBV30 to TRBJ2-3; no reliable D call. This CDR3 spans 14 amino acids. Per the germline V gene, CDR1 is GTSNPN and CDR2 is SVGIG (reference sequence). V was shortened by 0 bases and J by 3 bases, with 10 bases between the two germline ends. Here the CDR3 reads CAWSVRGVTDTQYF. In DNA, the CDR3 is TGTGCCTGGAGTGTACGCGGTGTAACAGATACGCAGTATTTT.

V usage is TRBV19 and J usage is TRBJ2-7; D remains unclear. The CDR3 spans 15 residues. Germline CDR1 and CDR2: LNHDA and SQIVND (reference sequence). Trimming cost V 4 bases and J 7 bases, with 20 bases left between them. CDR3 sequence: CASSTAIGRKSEQYF. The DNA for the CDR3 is TGTGCCAGTAGTACCGCGATAGGGCGTAAAAGTGAGCAGTACTTC.

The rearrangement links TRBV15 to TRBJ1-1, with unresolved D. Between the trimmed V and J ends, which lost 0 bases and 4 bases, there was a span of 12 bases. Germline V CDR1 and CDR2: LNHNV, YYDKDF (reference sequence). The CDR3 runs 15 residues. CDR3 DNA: TGTGCCACCAGCAGAGAGTACGATGAGACCACTGAAGCTTTCTTT. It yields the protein CATSREYDETTEAFF.

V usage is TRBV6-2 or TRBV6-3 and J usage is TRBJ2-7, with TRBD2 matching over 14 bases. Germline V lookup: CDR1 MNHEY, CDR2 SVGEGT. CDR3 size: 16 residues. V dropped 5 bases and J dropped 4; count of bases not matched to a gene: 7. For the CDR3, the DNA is TGTGCCAGCAGTCCCTGGGGACTAGCGGGGGCTTACGAGCAGTACTTC. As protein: CASSPWGLAGAYEQYF.

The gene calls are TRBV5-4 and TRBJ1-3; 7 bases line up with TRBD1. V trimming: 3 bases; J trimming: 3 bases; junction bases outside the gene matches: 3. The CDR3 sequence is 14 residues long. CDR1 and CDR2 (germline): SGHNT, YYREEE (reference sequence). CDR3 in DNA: TGTGCCAGCAGCTGGGACAGAAGTGGAAACACCATATATTTT. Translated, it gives CASSWDRSGNTIYF.